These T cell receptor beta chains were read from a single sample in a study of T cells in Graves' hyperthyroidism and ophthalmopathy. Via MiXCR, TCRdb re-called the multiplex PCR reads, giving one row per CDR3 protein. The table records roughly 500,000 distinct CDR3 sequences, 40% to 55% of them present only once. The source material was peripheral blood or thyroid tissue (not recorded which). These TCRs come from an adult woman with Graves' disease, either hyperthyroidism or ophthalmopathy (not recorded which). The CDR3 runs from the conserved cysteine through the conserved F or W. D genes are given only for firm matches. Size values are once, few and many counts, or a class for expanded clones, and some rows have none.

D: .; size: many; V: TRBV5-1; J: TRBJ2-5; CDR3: CASSPPHQQETQYF; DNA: TGCGCCAGCAGCCCCCCTCACCAACAAGAGACCCAGTACTTC
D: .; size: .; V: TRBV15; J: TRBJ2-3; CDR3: CATSRAPGGQYF; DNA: TGTGCCACCAGCAGAGCCCCCGGGGGGCAGTATTTT
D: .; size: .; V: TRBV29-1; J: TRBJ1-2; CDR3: CSATLAGENYGYTF; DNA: TGCAGCGCCACTCTAGCGGGGGAAAACTATGGCTACACCTTC
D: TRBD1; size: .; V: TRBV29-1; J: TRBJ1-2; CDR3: CSVDKRQGEYGYTF; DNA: TGCAGCGTTGATAAGCGTCAGGGGGAATATGGCTACACCTTC
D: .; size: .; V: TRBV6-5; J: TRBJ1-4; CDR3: CASRLAGTENEKLFF; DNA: TGTGCCAGCAGGCTGGCCGGGACCGAGAATGAAAAACTGTTTTTT
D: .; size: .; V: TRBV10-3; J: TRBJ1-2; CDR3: CAISTLGRGKDYGYTF; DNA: TGTGCCATCAGCACCCTAGGAAGGGGAAAGGATTATGGCTACACCTTC
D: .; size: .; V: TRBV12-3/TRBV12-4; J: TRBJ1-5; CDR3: CASSPTGRSGETQHF; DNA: TGTGCCAGCAGTCCGACAGGCCGGTCAGGGGAGACCCAGCATTTT
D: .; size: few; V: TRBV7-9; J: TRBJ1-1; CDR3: CASSAQTGTFWTEAFF; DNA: TGTGCCAGCAGCGCACAGACGGGGACATTTTGGACTGAAGCTTTCTTT
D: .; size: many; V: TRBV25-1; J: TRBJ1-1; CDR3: CASSDGRRGEAFF; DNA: TGTGCCAGCAGTGACGGGAGAAGGGGTGAAGCTTTCTTT
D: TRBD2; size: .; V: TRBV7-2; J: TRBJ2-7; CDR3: CASSSRLAGDEQYF; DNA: TGTGCCAGCAGCTCTCGACTAGCGGGAGACGAGCAGTACTTC
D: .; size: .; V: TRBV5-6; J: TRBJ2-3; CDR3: CASSLPQFTDTQYF; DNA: TGTGCCAGCAGCTTGCCTCAGTTCACAGATACGCAGTATTTT
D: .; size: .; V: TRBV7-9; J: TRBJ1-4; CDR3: CASSLGRVNANEKLFF; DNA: TGTGCCAGCAGCTTAGGTAGAGTGAATGCTAATGAAAAACTGTTTTTT
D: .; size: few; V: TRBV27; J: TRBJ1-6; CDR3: CATTHLQGSPLHF; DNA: TGTGCCACCACCCACCTCCAAGGGTCACCCCTCCACTTT
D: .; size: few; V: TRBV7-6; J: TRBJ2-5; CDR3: CASSLSGKQETQYF; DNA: TGTGCTAGCAGCTTATCGGGAAAACAAGAGACCCAGTACTTC
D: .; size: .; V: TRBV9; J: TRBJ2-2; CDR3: CASSLRGWQGNTGELSW; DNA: TGTGCCAGCAGCTTGAGGGGATGGCAGGGCAACACCGGGGAGCTGTCTTGG
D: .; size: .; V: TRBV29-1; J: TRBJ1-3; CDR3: CSVEDSTKGGNTIYF; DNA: TGCAGCGTTGAAGATTCGACTAAAGGAGGAAACACCATATATTTT
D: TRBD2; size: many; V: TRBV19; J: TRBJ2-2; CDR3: CASSPLPGLAGAGELFF; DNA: TGTGCCAGTAGCCCACTCCCGGGACTAGCGGGAGCCGGGGAGCTGTTTTTT
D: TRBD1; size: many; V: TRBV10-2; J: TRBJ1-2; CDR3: CASSKAGTGSGYTF; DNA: TGCGCCAGCAGTAAGGCCGGGACAGGAAGTGGCTACACCTTC
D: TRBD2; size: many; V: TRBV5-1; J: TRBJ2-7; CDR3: CASSPWEGSYEQYF; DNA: TGCGCCAGCAGCCCCTGGGAGGGGAGCTACGAGCAGTACTTC
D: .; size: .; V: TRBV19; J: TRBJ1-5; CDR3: CASIIGQGGQPQHF; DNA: TGTGCCAGTATTATCGGGCAGGGAGGTCAGCCCCAGCATTTT
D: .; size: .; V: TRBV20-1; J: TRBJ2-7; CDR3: CSARGEEQYF; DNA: TGCAGTGCTAGAGGCGAGGAGCAGTACTTC
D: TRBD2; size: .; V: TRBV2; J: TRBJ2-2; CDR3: CASSGSGSGAGELFF; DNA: TGTGCCAGCAGTGGTAGCGGGAGCGGAGCCGGGGAGCTGTTTTTT
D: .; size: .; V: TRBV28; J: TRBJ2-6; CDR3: CASSFGAGSSGANVLTF; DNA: TGTGCCAGCAGTTTCGGGGCGGGGAGCTCTGGGGCCAACGTCCTGACTTTC
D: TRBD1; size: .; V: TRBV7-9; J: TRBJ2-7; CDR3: CASSSEQGAPPHEQYF; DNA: TGTGCCAGCAGCTCGGAACAGGGGGCCCCCCCCCACGAGCAGTACTTC
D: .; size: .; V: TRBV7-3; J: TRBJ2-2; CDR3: CASSHGGTNTGELFF; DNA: TGTGCCAGCAGCCACGGCGGGACGAACACCGGGGAGCTGTTTTTT
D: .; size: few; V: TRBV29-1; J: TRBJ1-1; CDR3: CSVGGHNTEAFF; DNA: TGCAGCGTTGGGGGGCATAACACTGAAGCTTTCTTT
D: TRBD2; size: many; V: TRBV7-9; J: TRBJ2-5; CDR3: CASSPPKRDGQETQYF; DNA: TGTGCCAGCAGCCCCCCTAAGCGGGACGGCCAAGAGACCCAGTACTTC
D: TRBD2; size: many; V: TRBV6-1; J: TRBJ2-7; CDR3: CASSVAGISYEQYF; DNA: TGTGCCAGCAGTGTAGCGGGGATCTCCTACGAGCAGTACTTC
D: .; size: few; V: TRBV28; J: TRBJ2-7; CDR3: CASSLVPTGEQYF; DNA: TGTGCCAGCAGTTTAGTCCCGACAGGCGAGCAGTACTTC
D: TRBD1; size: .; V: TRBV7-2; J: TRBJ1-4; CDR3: CASSLATGLSEKLFF; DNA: TGTGCCAGCAGCTTAGCGACAGGGTTAAGTGAAAAACTGTTTTTT
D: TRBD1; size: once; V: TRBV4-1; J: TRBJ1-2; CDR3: CASSPTPGQGHANYGYTF; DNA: TGCGCCAGCAGCCCTACCCCGGGACAGGGGCATGCTAACTATGGCTACACCTTC
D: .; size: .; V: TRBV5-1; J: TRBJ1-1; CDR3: CASSFTSRDTEAFF; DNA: TGCGCCAGCAGCTTCACGTCACGCGACACTGAAGCTTTCTTT
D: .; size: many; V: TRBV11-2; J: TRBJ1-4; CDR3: CASSLTLVGEKLFF; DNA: TGTGCCAGCAGCTTAACCCTGGTGGGTGAAAAACTGTTTTTT
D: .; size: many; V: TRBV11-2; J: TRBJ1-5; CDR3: CASSLEGGMAQHF; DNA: TGTGCCAGCAGCTTAGAGGGGGGTATGGCCCAGCATTTT
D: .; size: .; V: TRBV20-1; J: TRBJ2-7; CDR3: CSARDDGSSEQYF; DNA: TGCAGTGCTAGAGATGACGGCAGCTCCGAGCAGTACTTC
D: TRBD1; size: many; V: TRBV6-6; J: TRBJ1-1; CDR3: CASSYSTGEVVHTEAFF; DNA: TGTGCCAGCAGTTACTCGACAGGGGAGGTAGTTCACACTGAAGCTTTCTTT
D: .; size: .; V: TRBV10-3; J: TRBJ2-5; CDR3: CAIGEAGRETQYF; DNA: TGTGCCATCGGTGAGGCGGGACGGGAGACCCAGTACTTC
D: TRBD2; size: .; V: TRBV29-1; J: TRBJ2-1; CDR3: CMIRAGRAVHEQFF; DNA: TGCATGATCCGAGCGGGGAGGGCGGTCCATGAGCAGTTCTTC
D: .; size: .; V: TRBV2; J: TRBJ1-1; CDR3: CASRADSPRAEAFF; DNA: TGTGCCAGCAGGGCGGACAGCCCCCGAGCTGAAGCTTTCTTT
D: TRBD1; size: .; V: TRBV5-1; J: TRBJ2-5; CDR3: CASSGLTGNQETQYF; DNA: TGCGCCAGCAGCGGACTGACAGGGAACCAAGAGACCCAGTACTTC
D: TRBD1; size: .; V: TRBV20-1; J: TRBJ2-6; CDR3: CSARDPGGNVLTF; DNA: TGCAGTGCTAGAGATCCAGGGGGCAACGTCCTGACTTTC
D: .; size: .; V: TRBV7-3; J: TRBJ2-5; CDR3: CASSSRVGARETQYF; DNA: TGTGCCAGCAGCTCCAGGGTGGGGGCAAGGGAGACCCAGTACTTC
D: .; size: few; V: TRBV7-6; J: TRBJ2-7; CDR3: CASSLLESYEQYF; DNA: TGTGCCAGCAGCTTACTAGAGAGCTACGAGCAGTACTTC
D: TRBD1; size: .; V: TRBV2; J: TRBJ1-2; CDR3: CANLGGMSYTF; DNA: TGTGCCAACCTAGGGGGCATGAGCTACACCTTC
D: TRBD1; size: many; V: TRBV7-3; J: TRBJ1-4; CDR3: CAKGAANPTEKLFF; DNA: TGTGCCAAGGGGGCGGCCAACCCTACTGAAAAACTGTTTTTT
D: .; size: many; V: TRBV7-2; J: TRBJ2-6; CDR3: CASSLQVSGANVLTF; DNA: TGTGCCAGCAGCTTACAAGTGTCTGGGGCCAACGTCCTGACTTTC
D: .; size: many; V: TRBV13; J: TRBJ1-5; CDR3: CASSLGGGNSNQPQHF; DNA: TGTGCCAGCAGCTTGGGAGGGGGGAATAGCAATCAGCCCCAGCATTTT
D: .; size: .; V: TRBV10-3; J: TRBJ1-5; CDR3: CAIRTSGRGEGQPQHF; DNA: TGTGCCATCAGGACTAGCGGTCGAGGGGAGGGTCAGCCCCAGCATTTT
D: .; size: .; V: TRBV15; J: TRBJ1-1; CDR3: CATSSYPRNAPNTEAFF; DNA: TGTGCCACCAGCAGCTATCCTCGGAACGCTCCGAACACTGAAGCTTTCTTT
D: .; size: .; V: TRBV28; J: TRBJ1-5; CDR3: CASTRTWQSPQHF; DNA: TGTGCCAGCACCAGGACTTGGCAGTCGCCCCAGCATTTT